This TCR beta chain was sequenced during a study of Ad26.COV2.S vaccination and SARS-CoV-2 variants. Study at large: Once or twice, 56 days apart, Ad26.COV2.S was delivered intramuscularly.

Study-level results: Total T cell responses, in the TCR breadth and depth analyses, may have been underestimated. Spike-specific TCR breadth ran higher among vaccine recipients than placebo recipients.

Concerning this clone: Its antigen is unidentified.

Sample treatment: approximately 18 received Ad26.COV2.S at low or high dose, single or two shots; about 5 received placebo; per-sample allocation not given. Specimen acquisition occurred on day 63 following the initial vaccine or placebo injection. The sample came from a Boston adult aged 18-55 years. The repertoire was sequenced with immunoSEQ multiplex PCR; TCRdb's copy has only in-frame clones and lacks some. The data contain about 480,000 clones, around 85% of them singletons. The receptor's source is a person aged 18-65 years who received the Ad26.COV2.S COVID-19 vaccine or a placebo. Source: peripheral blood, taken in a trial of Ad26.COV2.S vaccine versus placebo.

Written as DNA, the CDR3 is TGCGCCAGCAGCCCCGGGGGGACACTCCTACGAGGGCAGTACTTC. As protein: CASSPGGTLLRGQYF. This rearrangement joins TRBV5-1 to TRBJ2-7; D perhaps matches TRBD2 (7 bases). The germline V and J ends were trimmed by 4 bases and 9 bases, with 23 bases remaining between them. This CDR3 comprises 15 residues. Germline V gives CDR1 SGHRS, CDR2 YFSETQ.